Listed here are 32 T cell receptor beta chains from one sample, sequenced in a study of blood T cell repertoires in COVID-19. The method was immunoSEQ multiplex PCR; TCRdb's version includes in-frame clones alone and lacks a portion of them. The sample holds approximately 220,000 clones; 85% to 90% are singletons and the top ten take roughly 6.2%. Specimen: peripheral blood. All receptors come from a man aged 55 to 70 who had recovered from COVID-19.

V usage is TRBV6-1 and J usage is TRBJ2-1; D may be TRBD2 (6 bases). With 2 bases removed from V and 12 bases from J, the gap between germline ends came to 23 bases. This CDR3 has 16 amino acids. Looked up from germline, CDR1 is MNHNS and CDR2 is SASEGT. The CDR3 nucleotides read TGTGCCAGCAGTGAATCTGGGGGTAGCGGAATGATAGGGCAGTTCTTC. Translating gives CASSESGGSGMIGQFF.

The rearrangement uses TRBV18 and TRBJ2-7; maybe TRBD1 (5 bases). Per germline, CDR1 KGHSH and CDR2 LQKENI. V shed 3 bases and J shed 3 bases, with 6 bases lying between them. This CDR3 has 12 amino acids. This CDR3 reads CASSPDSYEQYF. The CDR3 DNA reads TGTGCCAGCTCACCCGACAGCTACGAGCAGTACTTC.

The genes are TRBV27 and TRBJ2-3, with 8 positions matching TRBD1. Germline trimming cut 6 bases from V and 4 bases from J; bases unmatched to any gene: 3. Germline V gene sequence: CDR1 MNHEY, CDR2 SMNVEV (reference sequence). The CDR3 covers 13 residues. CDR3: CASRDRVADTQYF. CDR3 sequence (DNA): TGTGCCAGCAGGGACAGGGTGGCAGATACGCAGTATTTT.

V gene TRBV30 combines with J gene TRBJ1-5; D remains unclear. Trimming left V 5 bases short and J 3 bases short, with 11 bases between. The CDR3 loop spans 13 amino acids. CDR1 is GTSNPN, CDR2 SVGIG, per germline (reference sequence). CDR3 nucleotide sequence: TGTGCCTGGGCTGGAGGGAACAATCAGCCCCAGCATTTT. The encoded protein is CAWAGGNNQPQHF.

The chain couples TRBV28 to TRBJ2-5; 9 bases match TRBD2. Germline CDR1 and CDR2: MDHEN and SYDVKM. The ends lost 3 bases at V and 3 bases at J; junction bases unmatched: 8. The CDR3 sequence is 16 residues long. Written as DNA, the CDR3 is TGTGCCAGCAGTTTGGAGCTAGCGGGACACAAAGAGACCCAGTACTTC. Encoded protein: CASSLELAGHKETQYF. Variable domain in full (rest from reference TRBV28 and TRBJ2-5): DVKVTQSSRYLVKRTGEKVFLECVQDMDHENMFWYRQDPGLGLRLIYFSYDVKMKEKGDIPEGYSVSREKKERFSLILESASTNQTSMYLCASSLELAGHKETQYFGPGTRLLVL.

The chain joins TRBV10-1 to TRBJ1-1, with 8 bases lining up with TRBD1. CDR1 is WNHNN and CDR2 is SYGVQD in the germline V gene (reference sequence). V dropped 4 bases and J dropped 6; count of bases not matched to a gene: 13. The CDR3 is made up of 16 amino acids. This CDR3 reads CASSVGQGRVLAEAFF. CDR3 coding DNA: TGCGCCAGCAGTGTTGGACAGGGTCGGGTTCTTGCTGAAGCTTTCTTT.

This chain connects TRBV5-4 to TRBJ1-2, with 8 nucleotides matching TRBD1. Germline CDR1 reads SGHNT; CDR2 reads YYREEE (reference sequence). The length of the CDR3 is 15 residues. After removal of 4 bases from V and 4 bases from J, the junction contained 9 bases not matched to a gene. CDR3 region: CASSPPSGGFYGYTF. The CDR3 region has the DNA TGTGCCAGCAGCCCGCCTTCAGGGGGCTTCTATGGCTACACCTTC.

This clone was seen once. This chain connects TRBV3-1 (or the pseudogene TRBV3-2) to TRBJ2-5, with 8 bases that match TRBD2. This CDR3 spans 15 amino acids. The ends lost 4 bases at V and 4 bases at J; junction bases unmatched: 8. The germline gives CDR1 LGHDT, CDR2 YNNKEL (reference sequence). In DNA form, the CDR3 reads TGTGCCAGCAGCCCCCTGACTAGCGCGACAGAGACCCAGTACTTC. Translation gives CASSPLTSATETQYF.

The V call is TRBV15, the J call TRBJ1-5, with 8 bases fitting TRBD1. Trimming removed 3 bases from V and 7 bases from J; junction bases left unmatched: 8. This CDR3 is built from 15 residues. CDR1 LNHNV and CDR2 YYDKDF come from the germline V gene (reference sequence). This chain's CDR3 is CATSSGGTGGQPQHF. CDR3 sequence (DNA): TGTGCCACCAGCAGCGGGGGGACAGGCGGACAGCCCCAGCATTTT.

J is TRBJ2-1 and V is TRBV6-5; 11 nucleotides match TRBD1. Germline trimming cut 7 bases from V and 2 bases from J; bases unmatched to any gene: 4. CDR3 size: 15 residues. Germline V lookup: CDR1 MNHEY, CDR2 SVGAGI. The CDR3 nucleotides are TGTGCCAGCATCCTGGGACAGGGGGCCTACAATGAGCAGTTCTTC. Translation gives CASILGQGAYNEQFF.

This clone is a singleton in its sample. The V call is TRBV2, the J call TRBJ1-1; TRBD1 is a possible D gene (5 bases). CDR1 and CDR2 from the germline V gene are SNHLY and FYNNEI. CDR3 length: 13 residues. V shed 7 bases and J shed 0 bases, with 9 bases lying between them. CDR3 DNA sequence: TGTGCCAGCACTACAGGCATGAACACTGAAGCTTTCTTT. Translating gives CASTTGMNTEAFF.

The chain uses TRBV4-2 and TRBJ2-2, with D possibly being TRBD2 (5 bases). V was clipped by 4 bases and J by 1 base, with 10 bases between them. CDR1 is LGHNA and CDR2 is YNFKEQ in the germline V gene. This CDR3 is built from 15 residues. The CDR3 DNA follows: TGTGCCAGCAGCCTGAATGCGGGGAACACCGGGGAGCTGTTTTTT. This codes for CASSLNAGNTGELFF.

The chain combines TRBV6-1 with TRBJ1-2; 9 bases match TRBD1. The CDR3 spans 14 residues. The germline V gene has CDR1 MNHNS and CDR2 SASEGT. V lost 1 base, J lost 8 bases, and 5 bases stayed unmatched. The CDR3 here is CASSEVGTGNGYTF. The CDR3 DNA reads TGTGCCAGCAGTGAAGTCGGGACAGGGAACGGCTACACCTTC.

The genes are TRBV4-2 and TRBJ1-2, with a weak D call TRBD1 (5 bases). Germline CDR1 reads LGHNA; CDR2 reads YNFKEQ. Trimming removed 3 bases at V and 8 bases at J, with 19 bases between. This CDR3 comprises 15 residues. DNA of the CDR3: TGTGCCAGCAGCCATCCCAGGGCCGACCAGAGGGGCTACACCTTC. Amino acids: CASSHPRADQRGYTF.

V is TRBV10-1 and J is TRBJ2-6; weak D call: TRBD1 (6 bases). The germline V and J ends were trimmed by 4 bases and 2 bases, with 15 bases remaining between them. The CDR3 contains 17 residues. Germline V gene lookup returns CDR1 WNHNN and CDR2 SYGVQD (reference sequence). The CDR3 DNA reads as TGCGCCAGCAGTGTTGGGGGCGGAGGAACTGGGGCCAACGTCCTGACTTTC. It codes for CASSVGGGGTGANVLTF.

This sequence joins TRBV5-6 and TRBJ2-4; D is ambiguous. Trimming cost V 0 bases and J 1 base, with 11 bases left between them. The CDR3 consists of 16 residues. Germline CDR1 SGHDT, CDR2 YYEEEE. The CDR3 bases are TGTGCCAGCAGCTTGGCCGATACCCGGGCCAAAAACATTCAGTACTTC. Translated, it gives CASSLADTRAKNIQYF.

This clone has just a few counts. The rearrangement uses TRBV29-1 and TRBJ1-1; 9 bases line up with TRBD1. Germline trimming cut 7 bases from V and 5 bases from J; bases unmatched to any gene: 2. From germline, CDR1 is SQVTM and CDR2 ANQGSEA. The length of the CDR3 is 11 residues. In nucleotides, the CDR3 is TGCAGCGACAGGGGGCTTACTGAAGCTTTCTTT. Its protein is CSDRGLTEAFF.

V usage is TRBV6-6 and J usage is TRBJ1-3, with a weak D call TRBD1 (5 bases). Germline assignment: CDR1 MNHNY and CDR2 SVGAGI (reference sequence). The ends were cut back, 2 bases at V and 4 bases at J, with 9 bases in the middle. This CDR3 comprises 14 residues. CDR3 sequence reads: CASSYAGSGNTIYF. The CDR3 coding sequence is TGTGCCAGCAGTTACGCAGGGTCGGGAAACACCATATATTTT.

The chain carries TRBV5-1 and TRBJ2-2; TRBD1 is a possible D gene (7 bases). Per the germline V gene, CDR1 is SGHRS and CDR2 is YFSETQ. CDR3 length equals 16 residues. V was shortened by 0 bases and J by 2 bases, with 11 bases between the two germline ends. Here the CDR3 reads CASSLGGTANTGELFF. The CDR3 coding sequence is TGCGCCAGCAGCTTGGGCGGGACAGCCAACACCGGGGAGCTGTTTTTT.

This chain uses TRBV7-7 with TRBJ2-1; 8 bases agree with TRBD1. The CDR3 runs 13 residues. Germline trimming cut 8 bases from V and 10 bases from J; bases unmatched to any gene: 10. Germline V CDR1 and CDR2: SSHAT, FNYEAQ (reference sequence). For the CDR3, the DNA is TGTGCCAGCCCAGGGGGCGGGATAGGGGAGCAGTTCTTC. Amino acid sequence: CASPGGGIGEQFF. Combining the CDR3 with reference TRBV7-7 and TRBJ2-1 gives the whole variable domain GAGVSQSPRYKVTKRGQDVTLRCDPISSHATLYWYQQALGQGPEFLTYFNYEAQPDKSGLPSDRFSAERPEGSISTLTIQRTEQRDSAMYRCASPGGGIGEQFFGPGTRLTVL.

The chain carries TRBV28 and TRBJ1-3; no clear D. V lost 5 bases, J lost 8 bases, and 13 bases lay in between. Germline loops: CDR1 MDHEN, CDR2 SYDVKM. The CDR3 is made up of 13 amino acids. CDR3 in amino acids: CASSKVNGDTIYF. CDR3 sequence (DNA): TGTGCCAGCAGTAAGGTCAACGGGGACACCATATATTTT. Full variable domain (outside the CDR3, taken from reference TRBV28 and TRBJ1-3): DVKVTQSSRYLVKRTGEKVFLECVQDMDHENMFWYRQDPGLGLRLIYFSYDVKMKEKGDIPEGYSVSREKKERFSLILESASTNQTSMYLCASSKVNGDTIYFGEGSWLTVV.

The chain couples TRBV10-3 to TRBJ2-3, with D possibly TRBD1 on 6 matching bases. The germline V gene has CDR1 ENHRY and CDR2 SYGVKD. Trimming left V 5 bases short and J 6 bases short, with 15 bases between. The CDR3 runs 14 residues. CDR3 sequence: CAISYEGVRDTQYF. The CDR3 bases are TGTGCCATCAGTTATGAGGGGGTTAGGGATACGCAGTATTTT.

The chain couples TRBV24-1 to TRBJ2-7; 10 bases line up with TRBD2. Germline-derived CDR1 and CDR2 are KGHDR and SFDVKD. The CDR3 is made up of 16 amino acids. After removal of 1 base from V and 0 bases from J, the junction contained 2 bases not matched to a gene. The CDR3 here is CATSDFPSGSSYEQYF. CDR3 bases: TGTGCCACCAGTGATTTTCCTAGCGGGAGCTCCTACGAGCAGTACTTC.

The chain joins TRBV11-2 to TRBJ2-6, with a possible D match to TRBD2 (5 bases). Germline assignment: CDR1 SGHAT and CDR2 FQNNGV. Deletions cut 4 bases from V and 1 base from J, with 17 bases between. The CDR3 has 18 amino acids. CDR3 DNA: TGTGCCAGCAGCTCGTATGCCCAGACGGGATCTGGGGCCAACGTCCTGACTTTC. Residues: CASSSYAQTGSGANVLTF.

The V and J genes are TRBV11-2 and TRBJ2-3, with a tentative D call TRBD1 (5 bases). Trimming shortened V by 1 base and J by 4 bases, and 12 bases separated the two germline ends. Germline V gene lookup returns CDR1 SGHAT and CDR2 FQNNGV. The CDR3 runs 15 residues. CDR3 in amino acids: CASSLGPGRADTQYF. The CDR3 nucleotides are TGTGCCAGCAGCTTAGGGCCAGGGCGCGCAGATACGCAGTATTTT.

This clone appeared once. The rearrangement joins TRBV15 to TRBJ1-2; 7 nucleotides align to TRBD1. V trimming: 3 bases; J trimming: 0 bases; junction bases outside the gene matches: 10. CDR3 length: 17 amino acids. The germline CDR1 and CDR2 sequences are LNHNV and YYDKDF (reference sequence). CDR3: CATSRGTVATSNYGYTF. In nucleotides, the CDR3 is TGTGCCACCAGCAGGGGGACAGTCGCGACTTCTAACTATGGCTACACCTTC.

The chain couples TRBV21-1 to TRBJ2-5; TRBD1, the D gene given by the table, was not confirmed from the DNA. TRBV21-1 is recorded as a pseudogene. This CDR3 is 16 amino acids long. CDR3 nucleotide sequence: TGTGCCAGCAGCAAAGAATGGGACGGACAGCCGGGGACCCAGTACTTC. As protein: CASSKEWDGQPGTQYF.

This clone was detected only a few times. This chain uses TRBV12-3 or TRBV12-4 with TRBJ2-7; D not resolved. The CDR3 is 13 residues long. Trimming cost V 5 bases and J 4 bases, with 12 bases left between them. CDR3 loop: CASSPSLSYEQYF. The CDR3 coding sequence is TGTGCCAGCAGTCCCTCCCTCTCTTACGAGCAGTACTTC.

This clone was counted once. This chain connects TRBV5-4 to TRBJ2-1; 9 bases match TRBD2. The CDR3 extends over 17 amino acids. V trimming: 4 bases; J trimming: 5 bases; junction bases outside the gene matches: 13. The germline gives CDR1 SGHNT, CDR2 YYREEE (reference sequence). The CDR3 reads CASSLTGIAGVHNEQFF. DNA of the CDR3: TGTGCCAGCAGCCTGACGGGGATAGCGGGGGTCCACAATGAGCAGTTCTTC.

The chain employs TRBV2 and TRBJ1-2; 7 nucleotides agree with TRBD1. The V and J ends lost 6 bases and 6 bases, in that order; junction bases with no gene match: 7. Germline CDR1 is SNHLY and CDR2 is FYNNEI. The CDR3 runs to 13 residues. Here the CDR3 reads CASRETGVDGYTF. The DNA for the CDR3 is TGTGCCAGCAGAGAAACAGGGGTAGATGGCTACACCTTC.

The chain links TRBV6-5 to TRBJ2-7, with D possibly TRBD1 on 5 matching bases. V dropped 7 bases and J dropped 4 bases, with 8 bases sitting between them. CDR3 length: 11 amino acids. The germline V gene has CDR1 MNHEY and CDR2 SVGAGI. Written as DNA, the CDR3 is TGTGCCAGCACACAGGCTTACGAGCAGTACTTC. It yields the protein CASTQAYEQYF.

This CDR3 reads CASSLGAGVATGELFF. CDR3 sequence (DNA): TGCGCCAGCAGCCTGGGAGCGGGAGTAGCCACCGGGGAGCTGTTTTTT. V and J are TRBV5-1 and TRBJ2-2, with 8 bases fitting TRBD2. V lost 4 bases to trimming and J lost 4 bases; unmatched junction nucleotides: 9. There are 16 residues in the CDR3. Looked up from germline, CDR1 is SGHRS and CDR2 is YFSETQ. Full variable domain (missing parts from reference TRBV5-1 and TRBJ2-2): KAGVTQTPRYLIKTRGQQVTLSCSPISGHRSVSWYQQTPGQGLQFLFEYFSETQRNKGNFPGRFSGRQFSNSRSEMNVSTLELGDSALYLCASSLGAGVATGELFFGEGSRLTVL.